This TCR beta chain was captured in a study of cytomegalovirus exposure and HLA in healthy donors. General observations from the study: TCR sequences were mostly rare, though some public TCRs occurred in many donors. Analysis performed later showed TCR beta chains linked to HLA being more clonally expanded than equally common others.

PCR primers comprised 60 Vbeta and 13 Jbeta primers. This table comes from immunoSEQ multiplex PCR, and its TCRdb copy is limited to in-frame clones, with some not included. The sample lists tens of thousands of clones, around 80% seen once, with roughly 2.9% in the top ten. This CDR3 is 16 amino acids long. V gave up 2 bases and J gave up 1 base; unmatched junction bases: 7. Germline V gene sequence: CDR1 MNHNY, CDR2 SVGAGI (reference sequence). Turning to this clone: Its antigen remains unknown.

This clonotype originated in a woman in her thirties in good health and CMV-seronegative. Sequenced: PBMCs. The chain carries TRBV6-6 and TRBJ1-1, with 7 positions matching TRBD1. The CDR3 is CASSYGPGQRNTEAFF. The CDR3 DNA reads TGTGCCAGCAGTTACGGTCCGGGACAGAGGAACACTGAAGCTTTCTTT.